The 21 T cell receptor beta chains below come from one sample, sequenced in a study of T cell clones after liver transplantation. The assay was immunoSEQ multiplex PCR, and TCRdb's table has in-frame clones only and misses some. This table holds some 110,000 clones, 82% found once. The sample here was CD4+ T cells from blood, taken before liver transplant. The source is a human donor who received a liver transplant.

The gene calls are TRBV7-2 and TRBJ2-7; D is uncertain. Deletions cut 5 bases from V and 3 bases from J, with 11 bases between. CDR3 length: 13 amino acids. Germline values: CDR1 SGHTA, CDR2 FQGNSA. The CDR3 loop is CASSRKAVYEQYF. The CDR3 nucleotides are TGTGCCAGCAGCCGTAAGGCGGTCTACGAGCAGTACTTC.

CDR3 in DNA: TGTGCCAGCAGTTGGCGGACGGGGTTCTACGAGCAGTACTTC. Its translation is CASSWRTGFYEQYF. The genes are TRBV27 and TRBJ2-7; perhaps TRBD2 as D (5 bases). V was pared by 4 bases and J by 3 bases, with 13 bases between. Germline lookup yields CDR1 MNHEY and CDR2 SMNVEV (reference sequence). The CDR3 is 14 amino acids.

This CDR3 reads CASSGPRTDTQYF. The CDR3 DNA sequence: TGCGCCAGCAGTGGACCGCGCACAGATACGCAGTATTTT. This chain joins TRBV10-1 and TRBJ2-3; D unclear. The CDR3 extends over 13 amino acids. V was shortened by 4 bases and J by 1 base, with 6 bases between the two germline ends. CDR1 WNHNN and CDR2 SYGVQD come from the germline V gene (reference sequence).

The V gene is TRBV28, the J gene TRBJ1-5; weak D call: TRBD1 (6 bases). CDR1 and CDR2 (germline): MDHEN, SYDVKM. The CDR3 covers 17 residues. V was shortened by 5 bases and J by 0 bases, with 17 bases between the two germline ends. CDR3 region: CASSPRGQFDSNQPQHF. For the CDR3, the DNA is TGTGCCAGCAGTCCCCGCGGACAGTTTGATAGCAATCAGCCCCAGCATTTT.

The rearrangement links TRBV27 to TRBJ2-7; a possible D gene is TRBD2 (6 bases). V was cut by 1 base and J by 4 bases, with 8 bases left in between. The germline gives CDR1 MNHEY, CDR2 SMNVEV (reference sequence). The CDR3 runs to 13 residues. This chain's CDR3 is CASSLLAGYEQYF. Written as DNA, the CDR3 is TGTGCCAGCAGTTTATTGGCGGGATACGAGCAGTACTTC.

The V call is TRBV27, the J call TRBJ1-4, with D unresolved. Trimming left V 1 base short and J 2 bases short, with 5 bases between. CDR1 and CDR2 (germline): MNHEY, SMNVEV (reference sequence). This CDR3 contains 14 residues. The CDR3 protein is CASSLYGTNEKLFF. CDR3 nucleotide sequence: TGTGCCAGCAGTTTATATGGGACTAATGAAAAACTGTTTTTT.

The genes are TRBV6-5 and TRBJ2-3, with D hard to call. Germline CDR1 MNHEY, CDR2 SVGAGI. V dropped 4 bases and J dropped 5 bases, with 4 bases sitting between them. This CDR3 has 11 amino acids. The CDR3, as DNA: TGTGCCAGCAGTTCTGAAGATACGCAGTATTTT. It translates to CASSSEDTQYF.

This clone was detected only a few times. This rearrangement joins TRBV2 to TRBJ1-5; possibly TRBD1 for D (6 bases). Germline loops: CDR1 SNHLY, CDR2 FYNNEI. Trimming left V 7 bases short and J 2 bases short, with 12 bases between. The CDR3 consists of 14 residues. Here the CDR3 DNA reads TGTGCCAGCAACGGGGGGGCAGGCAATCAGCCCCAGCATTTT. The encoded protein is CASNGGAGNQPQHF.

The chain combines TRBV29-1 with TRBJ2-1, with 10 bases fitting TRBD2. Germline trimming cut 8 bases from V and 9 bases from J; bases unmatched to any gene: 7. The CDR3 contains 12 residues. Germline V lookup: CDR1 SQVTM, CDR2 ANQGSEA. The CDR3 sequence: CSTVRTSGEQFF. In DNA, the CDR3 is TGCAGCACGGTAAGGACTAGCGGTGAGCAGTTCTTC.

The chain has TRBV5-1 and TRBJ2-1, with 8 bases that match TRBD1. The V and J ends lost 3 bases and 8 bases, in that order; junction bases with no gene match: 10. The CDR3 extends over 15 amino acids. Germline V gives CDR1 SGHRS, CDR2 YFSETQ. CDR3 loop: CASSWLRQGNYEQFF. The CDR3 bases are TGCGCCAGCAGCTGGCTCCGACAGGGGAACTATGAGCAGTTCTTC. Full variable domain (outside the CDR3, taken from reference TRBV5-1 and TRBJ2-1): KAGVTQTPRYLIKTRGQQVTLSCSPISGHRSVSWYQQTPGQGLQFLFEYFSETQRNKGNFPGRFSGRQFSNSRSEMNVSTLELGDSALYLCASSWLRQGNYEQFFGPGTRLTVL.

The chain combines TRBV27 with TRBJ2-1; 10 bases map to TRBD2. Germline lookup yields CDR1 MNHEY and CDR2 SMNVEV (reference sequence). Unmatched junction bases numbered 7, after V lost 5 bases and J lost 3 bases. The CDR3 extends over 16 amino acids. CDR3 region: CASSARLAGLYNEQFF. CDR3 DNA sequence: TGTGCCAGCAGTGCCCGACTAGCGGGTCTCTACAATGAGCAGTTCTTC.

A single count supports this clone. V is TRBV5-1 and J is TRBJ1-5, with TRBD1 as a possible D gene (6 bases). This CDR3 has 16 amino acids. Germline assignment: CDR1 SGHRS and CDR2 YFSETQ. V gave up 4 bases and J gave up 1 base, with 15 bases separating them. The DNA for the CDR3 is TGCGCCAGCAGCCGGGATGGGGGCGTAAGCAATCAGCCCCAGCATTTT. This codes for CASSRDGGVSNQPQHF.

The CDR3 coding sequence is TGCGCCAGCAGCCCTAGCCCCCGGCCCGTGGGAATTGAAAAACTGTTTTTT. This gives the protein CASSPSPRPVGIEKLFF. This chain uses TRBV5-1 with TRBJ1-4; D gene uncertain. The CDR3 loop spans 17 amino acids. V gave up 4 bases and J gave up 7 bases, with 23 bases separating them. CDR1 SGHRS and CDR2 YFSETQ come from the germline V gene.

The V gene is TRBV4-1, the J gene TRBJ1-1, with D perhaps matching TRBD1 (6 bases). Germline CDR1 reads MGHRA; CDR2 reads YSYEKL. This CDR3 is 14 amino acids long. Trimming left V 4 bases short and J 1 base short, with 10 bases between. The DNA for the CDR3 is TGCGCCAGCAGCCTCGGGACACCGAACACTGAAGCTTTCTTT. It specifies CASSLGTPNTEAFF.

This chain connects TRBV5-4 to TRBJ2-7, with D maybe TRBD1 (6 bases). Trimming removed 9 bases at V and 2 bases at J, with 15 bases between. The CDR3 runs to 13 residues. From germline, CDR1 is SGHNT and CDR2 YYREEE (reference sequence). CDR3 nucleotides: TGTGCCACTTCCACAGGGATGGCCTACGAGCAGTACTTC. Protein sequence: CATSTGMAYEQYF.

The rearrangement joins TRBV4-1 to TRBJ2-5; TRBD1 matches at 11 bases. The length of the CDR3 is 16 residues. The J segment lost 5 bases and the V segment lost 4 bases, leaving 9 bases of the junction unmatched. Per the germline V gene, CDR1 is MGHRA and CDR2 is YSYEKL. CDR3 bases: TGCGCCAGCAGCCCCGGACAGGGGGCTCGGGTCGAGACCCAGTACTTC. Protein product: CASSPGQGARVETQYF.

This sequence joins TRBV6-5 and TRBJ1-2, with TRBD1 matching 7 bases. Trimming at V came to 3 bases and at J to 6 bases, leaving 10 bases not matched to a gene. Per germline, CDR1 MNHEY and CDR2 SVGAGI. The CDR3 is made up of 15 amino acids. DNA of the CDR3: TGTGCCAGCAGTTATCACTCCGACAGGGTGGATGGCTACACCTTC. This sequence encodes CASSYHSDRVDGYTF.

The chain has TRBV4-1 and TRBJ2-3, with 12 bases lining up with TRBD2. The trim removed 1 base at V and 5 bases at J, leaving 7 bases unmatched. Germline V gives CDR1 MGHRA, CDR2 YSYEKL. CDR3 size: 17 residues. The CDR3 DNA reads TGCGCCAGCAGCCAAGTTCTAGCGGGAGGGCCTAGAGATACGCAGTATTTT. This gives the protein CASSQVLAGGPRDTQYF.

The CDR3 coding sequence is TGTGCCAGCTCACCACCCAGGACTAGCGTTAGCGGGGAGCTGTTTTTT. Protein: CASSPPRTSVSGELFF. The chain couples TRBV18 to TRBJ2-2; 9 bases fit TRBD2. The CDR3 runs 16 residues. Germline V gene sequence: CDR1 KGHSH, CDR2 LQKENI. Losses at the gene ends were 0 bases for V and 7 bases for J; bases not matched to a gene: 6.

This clone was detected once. The chain links TRBV14 to TRBJ2-7, with 11 bases that match TRBD1. V lost 3 bases and J lost 6; bases outside the gene matches: 10. The CDR3 contains 16 residues. In germline, CDR1 is SGHDN, CDR2 FVKESK. The CDR3 DNA sequence: TGTGCCAGCAGCCATATCGGACAGGGGGCAATTTTCGAGCAGTACTTC. It yields the protein CASSHIGQGAIFEQYF.

This clone was observed a few times. This rearrangement joins TRBV5-4 to TRBJ1-4; TRBD1 is a possible D gene (6 bases). The V end lost 3 bases, the J end lost 4 bases, and 13 bases lay between the germline ends. This CDR3 region has 15 residues. Germline V CDR1 and CDR2: SGHNT, YYREEE (reference sequence). The CDR3 nucleotides read TGTGCCAGCAGCTCCCAGGGGTCTTTTAATGAAAAACTGTTTTTT. Translating gives CASSSQGSFNEKLFF.